This TCR beta chain appears in the sequencing data of a study of cytomegalovirus exposure and HLA in healthy donors. With 60 Vbeta and 13 Jbeta primers, the PCR was carried out. Profiling relied on immunoSEQ multiplex PCR, and the TCRdb table lists in-frame clones only, not all of them. The sample contains some 30,000 clones, less than 55% of which appear only once. Points on this clone: The antigen is undetermined.

General study points: Only CMV serostatus was available as immune exposure information.

The material sequenced was PBMCs. This receptor was taken from a woman aged 45-65 years in good health and CMV-seronegative.

The CDR3 region is CASSQVSGRLDTEAFF. The CDR3 region has the DNA TGCGCCAGCAGCCAAGTCTCAGGCAGGTTGGACACTGAAGCTTTCTTT. This sequence joins TRBV4-1 and TRBJ1-1; no firm D call. CDR1 is MGHRA, CDR2 YSYEKL, per germline. With 1 base removed from V and 3 bases from J, the gap between germline ends came to 15 bases. CDR3 size: 16 residues.